This TCR beta chain was identified in a study of control samples from healthy donors and cancer patients. Sequenced by immunoSEQ multiplex PCR; TCRdb stores in-frame clones only, minus some. The sample yields under 450,000 clones, about nine tenths seen once. Germline V gene sequence: CDR1 SNHLY, CDR2 FYNNEI. J was trimmed by 6 bases and V by 7 bases; bases with no gene match: 17. The CDR3 spans 17 residues. Sequenced sample: PBMCs. The rearrangement uses TRBV2 and TRBJ1-5; 8 bases line up with TRBD1. The clonotype was recovered from a man aged 35-49 years with head and neck cancer. The CDR3 loop is CASTLRAGGAGSQPQHF. CDR3 bases: TGTGCCAGCACACTAAGGGCAGGGGGCGCCGGTTCTCAGCCCCAGCATTTT.